The entry that follows covers one T cell receptor (beta chain) sequence. Its antigen is not yet known. Per-nucleotide qualities are absent, and no much larger clonotype sits a single base away. The source of the sample is a study of blood T cell repertoires in COVID-19 (dated by TCRdb to 2020 to 2021). As for the study more broadly: Collaborator samples came from the United States, Italy and Spain and covered acute and convalescent phases of COVID-19. HLA class I and class II types, where available, came from metadata supplied by the sample provider rather than from assay-based typing. Sample metadata almost always included a de-identified subject ID, COVID-19 status, age in years and sex. The material from the prospective study consisted of cDNA or gDNA derived from T cells, B-cell-depleted T cells, or PBMCs. Samples were obtained from the ongoing ImmuneRACE study (first 160 participants) and from roughly 1,300 subjects provided by 6 global collaborators. Deeply sampled blood TCRbeta repertoires from subjects exposed to, actively infected with, or recovered from COVID-19 were included in the dataset. The repertoires were released in a freely available public database intended as a resource for research on the immune response to SARS-CoV-2. The paper as a whole reports these results and caveats: Clinical and demographic metadata were provided uncurated, with the amount varying by source and participant.

TCRbeta CDR3 regions were amplified from genomic DNA by means of the immunoSEQ Assay, a bias-controlled multiplex PCR. The original pipeline was this. The number of nucleated cells in each sample was estimated by amplification of reference gene primers within the assay. Sequence reads were collapsed and filtered to measure the absolute abundance of every unique TCRbeta CDR3 rearrangement. For each sample, productive Simpson clonality was calculated as the square root of Simpson's diversity index over productive rearrangements. TCRdb obtained this table from immuneACCESS and retained in-frame rearrangements with V and J assigned. These tables miss some clones; where compared with another copy, unresolved V genes account for less than half of the shortfall, and the remainder is unexplained. V and J calls and clone size are given by that table; D and trimming were obtained from the DNA. The sample has roughly 41,000 clones on record, around 81% of them singletons. The top ten clones comprise 4.8% of the sample.

A distance of 20 bases separates the germline ends of V and J, which lose 6 bases and 3 bases respectively. Spanning cysteine to phenylalanine, the CDR3 consists of 16 amino acids. Just CDR3 DNA is preserved here, 48 bases in frame from base 1. The germline V gene (reference sequence) provides CDR1 MNHEY and CDR2 SMNVEV. Collaborating institutions collected whole blood in K2EDTA tubes following their own protocols. For TCRbeta analysis, collaborators shipped samples in one of three forms: frozen whole blood, isolated PBMCs, or DNA extracted from either of those sample types. The chain was built from TRBV27 and TRBJ1-1; there is no confident call for the D gene. The sample was peripheral blood. The source of this sequence is a man aged 45-65 years with active COVID-19. The base sequence is TGTGCCAGCAGCCTGATTGTGGACTCAGGACACACTGAAGCTTTCTTT. It specifies CASSLIVDSGHTEAFF.